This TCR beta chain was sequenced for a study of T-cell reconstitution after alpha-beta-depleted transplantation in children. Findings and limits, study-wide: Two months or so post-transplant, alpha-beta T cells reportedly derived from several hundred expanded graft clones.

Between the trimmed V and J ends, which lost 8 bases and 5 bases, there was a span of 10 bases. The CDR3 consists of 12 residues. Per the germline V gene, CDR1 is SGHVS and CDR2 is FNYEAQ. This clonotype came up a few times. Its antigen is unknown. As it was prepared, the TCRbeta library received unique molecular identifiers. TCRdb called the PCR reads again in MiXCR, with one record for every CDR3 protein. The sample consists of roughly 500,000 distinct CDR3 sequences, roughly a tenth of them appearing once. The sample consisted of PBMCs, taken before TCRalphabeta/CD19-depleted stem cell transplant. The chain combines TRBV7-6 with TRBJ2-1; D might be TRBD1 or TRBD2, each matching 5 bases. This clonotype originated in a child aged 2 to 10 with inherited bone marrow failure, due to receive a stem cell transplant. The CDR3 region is CASGTEHNEQFF. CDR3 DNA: TGTGCCAGCGGGACCGAACACAATGAGCAGTTCTTC. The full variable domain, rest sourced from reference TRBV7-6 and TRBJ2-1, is GAGVSQSPRYKVTKRGQDVALRCDPISGHVSLYWYRQALGQGPEFLTYFNYEAQQDKSGLPNDRFSAERPEGSISTLTIQRTEQRDSAMYRCASGTEHNEQFFGPGTRLTVL.